This paragraph covers one T cell receptor beta chain sequence. As yet, its antigen is unknown. In germline, CDR1 is SGDLS, CDR2 YYNGEE. V lost 3 bases and J lost 7; bases outside the gene matches: 7. This CDR3 has 14 residues. The data were obtained in a study of radiotherapy plus CTLA-4 blockade in lung cancer. In the study overall: The study recorded objective responses in about 20% of patients and disease control in around 31%. Whole-study findings and limits: After treatment with radiotherapy plus ipilimumab, TCR clones that came from the tumor expanded in blood.

Clones were read by immunoSEQ multiplex PCR, and TCRdb kept only the in-frame ones, dropping some. This sample has about 93,000 clones; around 90% occur once, and the top ten carry roughly 4.6%. Source: peripheral blood, taken from a patient treated with radiotherapy plus ipilimumab. The V call is TRBV9, the J call TRBJ2-7, with 10 bases identical to TRBD1. The TCR sequence derives from a human donor with non-small cell lung cancer that progressed on radiotherapy plus ipilimumab. The CDR3 nucleotides read TGTGCCAGCAGCGCAATCCGGGACAGGGGAGAGCAGTACTTC. Its protein is CASSAIRDRGEQYF.